The 29 T cell receptor beta chains below were found in one sample sequenced in a study of T cell responses to AZD1222 COVID-19 vaccine. The protocol was immunoSEQ multiplex PCR, while the TCRdb copy is restricted to in-frame clones and leaves out a portion. Found here are 120,000 or so clones, roughly 91% of them singletons; the top ten hold roughly 11%. The sample in question was peripheral blood, obtained on day 0 of MenACWY control vaccination. All receptors derive from an adult in good health.

This chain uses TRBV29-1 with TRBJ2-3; TRBD2 matches 9 bases. This CDR3 contains 10 residues. V was pared by 7 bases and J by 10 bases, with 3 bases of the junction left unmatched. The germline V gene encodes CDR1 SQVTM and CDR2 ANQGSEA. Written as DNA, the CDR3 is TGCAGCGCTGGGACTAGCTCGCAGTATTTT. This sequence encodes CSAGTSSQYF.

The chain uses TRBV4-2 and TRBJ2-7, with D hard to call. V shed 0 bases and J shed 3 bases, with 6 bases lying between them. The CDR3 covers 13 residues. CDR1 LGHNA and CDR2 YNFKEQ come from the germline V gene. The CDR3: CASSQDLGYEQYF. CDR3 nucleotides: TGTGCCAGCAGCCAAGACCTAGGCTACGAGCAGTACTTC.

The chain is built from TRBV9 and TRBJ2-3; perhaps TRBD2 as D (6 bases). V lost 0 bases, J lost 0 bases, and 17 bases lay in between. Germline V gives CDR1 SGDLS, CDR2 YYNGEE. This CDR3 has 18 amino acids. CDR3 residues: CASSVGPLHGRSTDTQYF. CDR3 DNA sequence: TGTGCCAGCAGCGTAGGACCCCTGCACGGGAGAAGCACAGATACGCAGTATTTT.

The chain employs TRBV6-2 or TRBV6-3 and TRBJ1-2, with 7 bases identical to TRBD1. V dropped 6 bases and J dropped 8; count of bases not matched to a gene: 6. The CDR3 consists of 12 residues. Germline V lookup: CDR1 MNHEY, CDR2 SVGEGT. The CDR3 DNA reads TGTGCCAGCAGCCACAGGGGCACGGGCTACACCTTC. This sequence encodes CASSHRGTGYTF.

The gene calls are TRBV6-5 and TRBJ1-6, with D maybe TRBD1 (6 bases). V was clipped by 7 bases and J by 7 bases, with 17 bases between them. CDR3 length: 15 residues. Germline V gene sequence: CDR1 MNHEY, CDR2 SVGAGI. The CDR3 bases are TGTGCCAGCACCAGATCAGGGGTCCACAATTCACCCCTCCACTTT. Translation: CASTRSGVHNSPLHF.

The chain joins TRBV7-9 to TRBJ2-1; no definite D call. Germline-derived CDR1 and CDR2 are SEHNR and FQNEAQ (reference sequence). Trimming stripped 3 bases from V and 5 bases from J, with 11 bases between. The CDR3 covers 14 residues. The CDR3 protein is CASSFLGQNNEQFF. The CDR3 DNA reads TGTGCCAGCAGCTTTCTCGGGCAGAACAATGAGCAGTTCTTC.

V gene TRBV10-3 combines with J gene TRBJ2-3; possibly TRBD2 for D (6 bases). Trimming stripped 0 bases from V and 8 bases from J, with 9 bases between. Germline CDR1 and CDR2: ENHRY and SYGVKD. The CDR3 has 13 amino acids. As DNA, the CDR3 is TGTGCCATCAGTGAGTCGAGACTAGGTACGCAGTATTTT. Translating it yields CAISESRLGTQYF.

This chain uses TRBV11-3 with TRBJ2-5; the D is unclear. CDR3 length equals 13 residues. Germline V gene lookup returns CDR1 SGHNT and CDR2 YENEEA. Trimming took off 3 bases at V and 0 bases at J, with 5 bases between the two ends. The CDR3 coding sequence is TGTGCCAGCAGCTTGAATTACCAAGAGACCCAGTACTTC. It specifies CASSLNYQETQYF.

The CDR3 nucleotides read TGTGCCAGCAGGAATAGCAATCAGCCCCAGCATTTT. Protein product: CASRNSNQPQHF. The chain recombines TRBV2 with TRBJ1-5; D remains unclear. The germline V gene has CDR1 SNHLY and CDR2 FYNNEI. The length of the CDR3 is 12 residues. V gave up 6 bases and J gave up 0 bases, with 3 bases separating them.

This rearrangement joins TRBV18 to TRBJ2-7; 7 positions match TRBD2. J lost 2 bases, V lost 2 bases, and 3 bases had no gene match. From germline, CDR1 is KGHSH and CDR2 LQKENI. The CDR3 spans 14 residues. The DNA for the CDR3 is TGTGCCAGCTCACCAGCCACTAGCGCCTACGAGCAGTACTTC. This gives the protein CASSPATSAYEQYF.

The chain links TRBV12-5 to TRBJ2-2; 9 bases align to TRBD2. The CDR3 has 18 amino acids. With 2 bases clipped from V and 1 base from J, the junction kept 8 bases outside the gene matches. In germline, CDR1 is LGHNT, CDR2 FRNRAP. CDR3 in amino acids: CASGLQFRGRGNTGELFF. CDR3 DNA: TGTGCTAGTGGTTTGCAGTTTCGCGGGAGGGGGAACACCGGGGAGCTGTTTTTT.

This clone was seen just once. This rearrangement joins TRBV4-1 to TRBJ2-7; 7 nucleotides agree with TRBD1. CDR1 is MGHRA and CDR2 is YSYEKL in the germline V gene. This CDR3 spans 15 amino acids. V lost 0 bases and J lost 1; bases outside the gene matches: 3. The CDR3 spells CASSQEPTGSYEQYF. The CDR3 DNA follows: TGCGCCAGCAGCCAAGAGCCGACAGGGTCCTACGAGCAGTACTTC.

The CDR3 sequence: CSASEFSGNTIYF. CDR3 in DNA: TGCAGCGCAAGTGAGTTCTCTGGAAACACCATATATTTT. The V and J genes are TRBV29-1 and TRBJ1-3; D is unresolved. CDR3 length: 13 amino acids. V lost 7 bases and J lost 0, with 10 bases in between. Germline V gives CDR1 SQVTM, CDR2 ANQGSEA.

CDR3 region: CASSQEAGQVNTEAFF. The CDR3 bases are TGCGCCAGCAGCCAAGAGGCAGGACAGGTGAACACTGAAGCTTTCTTT. This sequence joins TRBV4-3 and TRBJ1-1, with 7 bases that match TRBD1. Trimming at V came to 0 bases and at J to 0 bases, leaving 4 bases not matched to a gene. The germline CDR1 and CDR2 sequences are LGHNA and YSLEER. CDR3 length: 16 amino acids.

This chain joins TRBV2 and TRBJ1-1, with D possibly matching TRBD1 (5 bases). The V gene's germline CDR1 is SNHLY and CDR2 FYNNEI. The CDR3 contains 13 residues. Trimming shortened V by 6 bases and J by 3 bases, and 11 bases separated the two germline ends. CDR3 sequence: CASRVQDDTEAFF. The CDR3 coding sequence is TGTGCCAGCAGGGTACAGGACGACACTGAAGCTTTCTTT.

This chain links TRBV11-2 with TRBJ1-1; D is unresolved. The CDR3 covers 11 residues. The germline V gene encodes CDR1 SGHAT and CDR2 FQNNGV. V shed 5 bases and J shed 6 bases, with 7 bases lying between them. DNA for the CDR3: TGTGCCAGCAGCCAGTTAGCTGAAGCTTTCTTT. Protein sequence: CASSQLAEAFF.

This clone is a singleton in its sample. The chain carries TRBV11-2 and TRBJ2-5, with a weak D call TRBD2 (7 bases). The CDR3 consists of 16 residues. Per germline, CDR1 SGHAT and CDR2 FQNNGV. V was trimmed by 8 bases and J by 7 bases, leaving 26 bases between them. CDR3 DNA sequence: TGTGCCAGCTCCGACAGGCGGGAGAAAGGGATGGGGACCCAGTACTTC. Amino acid sequence: CASSDRREKGMGTQYF.

The chain links TRBV27 to TRBJ2-7; 7 bases are a match to TRBD1. Trimming removed 7 bases from V and 0 bases from J; junction bases left unmatched: 9. Germline values: CDR1 MNHEY, CDR2 SMNVEV (reference sequence). The CDR3 is made up of 15 amino acids. DNA of the CDR3: TGTGCCAGCACTAAAGACAGGGCGAGCTCCTACGAGCAGTACTTC. This translates into CASTKDRASSYEQYF.

This chain links TRBV7-2 with TRBJ2-7, with 11 bases identical to TRBD2. V trimming: 5 bases; J trimming: 3 bases; junction bases outside the gene matches: 3. CDR3 length: 14 amino acids. Germline loops: CDR1 SGHTA, CDR2 FQGNSA. CDR3 loop: CASSEGLAGYEQYF. In DNA, the CDR3 is TGTGCCAGCAGCGAAGGACTAGCGGGCTACGAGCAGTACTTC.

The rearrangement joins TRBV3-1 (or the pseudogene TRBV3-2) to TRBJ1-3; no firm D call. This CDR3 is built from 15 residues. The V end was cut by 1 base, the J end by 0 bases, with 7 bases between. Germline V gene lookup returns CDR1 LGHDT and CDR2 YNNKEL (reference sequence). The CDR3 nucleotides read TGTGCCAGCAGCCAAGTATACATCTCTGGAAACACCATATATTTT. Its protein product is CASSQVYISGNTIYF.

V is TRBV25-1 and J is TRBJ1-1; D is ambiguous. CDR1 and CDR2 from the germline V gene are MGHDK and SYGVNS. This CDR3 is 12 amino acids long. V was cut by 4 bases and J by 12 bases, with 15 bases left in between. CDR3 nucleotide sequence: TGTGCCAGCAGTGGTCCCAGGACTGGAACTTTCTTT. This codes for CASSGPRTGTFF.

The rearrangement joins TRBV9 to TRBJ2-7; TRBD2 might be the D (5 bases). Trimming took off 0 bases at V and 2 bases at J, with 9 bases between the two ends. This CDR3 region has 14 residues. Germline CDR1 and CDR2: SGDLS and YYNGEE. CDR3 coding DNA: TGTGCCAGCAGCGTAGGAGGGCGAACCTACGAGCAGTACTTC. The encoded protein is CASSVGGRTYEQYF.

V is TRBV3-1 (or the pseudogene TRBV3-2) and J is TRBJ2-7, with D perhaps matching TRBD2 (5 bases). Germline values: CDR1 LGHDT, CDR2 YNNKEL (reference sequence). The V end was cut by 1 base, the J end by 0 bases, with 10 bases between. The CDR3 is 15 amino acids. This CDR3 is CASSQVLAHSYEQYF. The CDR3 region has the DNA TGTGCCAGCAGCCAAGTCCTAGCTCACTCCTACGAGCAGTACTTC.

V gene TRBV6-5 combines with J gene TRBJ2-7; D is perhaps TRBD1 (6 bases). V dropped 1 base and J dropped 3 bases, with 10 bases sitting between them. The germline V gene encodes CDR1 MNHEY and CDR2 SVGAGI. This CDR3 has 14 residues. The CDR3: CASSYYREGYEQYF. The CDR3 DNA reads as TGTGCCAGCAGTTACTACAGGGAAGGCTACGAGCAGTACTTC.

This clone has more than one count but fewer than ten. The chain employs TRBV3-1 (or the pseudogene TRBV3-2) and TRBJ1-1; 9 bases align to TRBD1. Germline CDR1 is LGHDT and CDR2 is YNNKEL (reference sequence). The V gene end was trimmed by 1 base and the J gene end by 7 bases; junction bases not matched to a gene: 1. The CDR3 totals 13 residues. The CDR3, as DNA: TGTGCCAGCAGCCAAGGACAGGGGGGTGAAGCTTTCTTT. As protein: CASSQGQGGEAFF.

The chain links TRBV18 to TRBJ1-6, with D possibly being TRBD1 (6 bases). The CDR3 runs to 16 residues. Trimming removed 4 bases from V and 7 bases from J, with 17 bases in between. Germline loops: CDR1 KGHSH, CDR2 LQKENI. The CDR3: CASSLFRDTGNSPLHF. CDR3 sequence (DNA): TGTGCCAGCTCACTCTTCCGGGACACTGGAAATTCACCCCTCCACTTT.

This clone has only one observation. The chain joins TRBV4-1 to TRBJ1-2; TRBD1 is a possible D gene (5 bases). V lost 0 bases to trimming and J lost 8 bases, with 16 bases between them. CDR1 and CDR2 (germline): MGHRA, YSYEKL. The CDR3 totals 15 residues. In nucleotides, the CDR3 is TGCGCCAGCAGCCAAGATCGAGACAGCTCTTACGGCTACACCTTC. Protein: CASSQDRDSSYGYTF.

Concerning this clone: This same CDR3 is encoded by further DNA sequences in the sample. The CDR3 region is CASSLAGVNYGYTF. CDR3 in DNA: TGTGCCAGCAGCTTAGCCGGGGTGAACTATGGCTACACCTTC. The rearrangement joins TRBV7-9 to TRBJ1-2; no firm D call. The CDR3 spans 14 residues. The V end was cut by 0 bases, the J end by 2 bases, with 7 bases between. Looked up from germline, CDR1 is SEHNR and CDR2 is FQNEAQ (reference sequence).

This clone appeared once. This sequence joins TRBV9 and TRBJ2-1; 9 nucleotides line up with TRBD2. V trimming: 3 bases; J trimming: 8 bases; junction bases outside the gene matches: 27. The germline V gene encodes CDR1 SGDLS and CDR2 YYNGEE. The CDR3 contains 21 residues. The CDR3 region is CASSEPLKPGLAAGTSDEQFF. CDR3 in DNA: TGTGCCAGCAGCGAGCCCCTTAAACCGGGACTAGCCGCTGGGACATCGGATGAGCAGTTCTTC.